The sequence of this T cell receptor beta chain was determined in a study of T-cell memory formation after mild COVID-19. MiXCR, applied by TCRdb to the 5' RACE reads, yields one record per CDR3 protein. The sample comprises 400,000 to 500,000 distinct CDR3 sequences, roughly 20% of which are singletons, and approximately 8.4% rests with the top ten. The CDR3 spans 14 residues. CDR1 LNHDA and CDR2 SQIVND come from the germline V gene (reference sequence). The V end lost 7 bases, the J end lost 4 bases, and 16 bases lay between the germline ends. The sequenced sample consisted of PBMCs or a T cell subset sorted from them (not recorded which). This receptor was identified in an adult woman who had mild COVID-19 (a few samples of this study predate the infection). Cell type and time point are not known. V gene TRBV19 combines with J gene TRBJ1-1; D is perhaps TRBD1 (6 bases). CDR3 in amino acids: CASTIGGRGTEAFF. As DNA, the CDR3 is TGTGCCAGTACTATTGGGGGGCGCGGCACTGAAGCTTTCTTT.